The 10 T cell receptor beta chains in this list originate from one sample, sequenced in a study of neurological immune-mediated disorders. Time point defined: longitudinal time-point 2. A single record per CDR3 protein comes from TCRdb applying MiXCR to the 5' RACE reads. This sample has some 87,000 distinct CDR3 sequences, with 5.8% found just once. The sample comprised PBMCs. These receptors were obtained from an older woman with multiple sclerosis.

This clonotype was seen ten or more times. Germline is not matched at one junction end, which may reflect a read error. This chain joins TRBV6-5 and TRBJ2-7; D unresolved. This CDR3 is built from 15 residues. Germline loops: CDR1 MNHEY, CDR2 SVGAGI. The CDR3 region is CASSDSGEGSSVQYF. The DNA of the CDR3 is TGTGCCAGCAGTGACTCTGGGGAAGGTAGTAGTGTGCAGTACTTC.

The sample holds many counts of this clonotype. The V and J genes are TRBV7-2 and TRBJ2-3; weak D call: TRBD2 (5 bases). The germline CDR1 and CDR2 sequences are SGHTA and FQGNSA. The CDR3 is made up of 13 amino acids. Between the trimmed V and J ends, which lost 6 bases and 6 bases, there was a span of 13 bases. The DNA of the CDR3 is TGTGCCAGCAGTCCTAGCTCGGCGGATACGCAGTATTTT. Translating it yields CASSPSSADTQYF.

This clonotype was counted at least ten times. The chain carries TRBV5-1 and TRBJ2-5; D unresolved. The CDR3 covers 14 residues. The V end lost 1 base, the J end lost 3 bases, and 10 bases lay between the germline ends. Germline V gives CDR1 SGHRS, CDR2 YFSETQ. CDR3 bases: TGCGCCAGCAGCTTGCGAACGGATAAAGAGACCCAGTACTTC. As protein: CASSLRTDKETQYF.

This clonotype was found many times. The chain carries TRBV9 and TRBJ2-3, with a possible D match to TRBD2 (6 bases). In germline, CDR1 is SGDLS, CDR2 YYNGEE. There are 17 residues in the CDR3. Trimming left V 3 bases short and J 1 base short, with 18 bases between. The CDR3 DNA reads TGTGCCAGCAGCGAACGACTAGGTAACGAACGCACAGATACGCAGTATTTT. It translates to CASSERLGNERTDTQYF. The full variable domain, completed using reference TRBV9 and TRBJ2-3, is DSGVTQTPKHLITATGQRVTLRCSPRSGDLSVYWYQQSLDQGLQFLIQYYNGEERAKGNILERFSAQQFPDLHSELNLSSLELGDSALYFCASSERLGNERTDTQYFGPGTRLTVL.

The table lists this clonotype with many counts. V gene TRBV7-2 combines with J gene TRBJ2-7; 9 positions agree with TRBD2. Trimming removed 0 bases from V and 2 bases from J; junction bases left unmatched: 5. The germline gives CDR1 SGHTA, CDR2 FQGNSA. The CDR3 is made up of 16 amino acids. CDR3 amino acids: CASSLAWLAGAYEQYF. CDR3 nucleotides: TGTGCCAGCAGCTTAGCGTGGTTAGCGGGGGCCTACGAGCAGTACTTC. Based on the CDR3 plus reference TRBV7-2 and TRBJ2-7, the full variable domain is GAGVSQSPSNKVTEKGKDVELRCDPISGHTALYWYRQSLGQGLEFLIYFQGNSAPDKSGLPSDRFSAERTGGSVSTLTIQRTQQEDSAVYLCASSLAWLAGAYEQYFGPGTRLTVT.

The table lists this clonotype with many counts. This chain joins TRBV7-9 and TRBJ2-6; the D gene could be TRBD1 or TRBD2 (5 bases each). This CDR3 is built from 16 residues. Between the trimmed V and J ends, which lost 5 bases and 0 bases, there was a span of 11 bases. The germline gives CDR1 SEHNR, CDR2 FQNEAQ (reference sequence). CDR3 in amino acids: CASSPTRGSGANVLTF. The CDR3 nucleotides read TGTGCCAGCAGCCCCACTAGGGGCTCTGGGGCCAACGTCCTGACTTTC. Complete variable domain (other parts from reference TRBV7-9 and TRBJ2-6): DTGVSQNPRHKITKRGQNVTFRCDPISEHNRLYWYRQTLGQGPEFLTYFQNEAQLEKSRLLSDRFSAERPKGSFSTLEIQRTEQGDSAMYLCASSPTRGSGANVLTFGAGSRLTVL.

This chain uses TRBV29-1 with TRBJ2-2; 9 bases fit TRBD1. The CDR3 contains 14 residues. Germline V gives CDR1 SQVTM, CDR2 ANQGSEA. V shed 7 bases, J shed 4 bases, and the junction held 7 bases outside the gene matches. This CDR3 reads CSARDRVLTGELFF. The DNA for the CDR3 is TGCAGCGCCCGGGACAGGGTCCTCACCGGGGAGCTGTTTTTT.

DNA for the CDR3: TGTGCCAGCAGCCACTACTCCGGGACTGAAGCTTTCTTT. Translation: CASSHYSGTEAFF. The chain has TRBV3-1 and TRBJ1-1; D gene ambiguous. This CDR3 region has 13 residues. The germline CDR1 and CDR2 sequences are LGHDT and YNNKEL (reference sequence). Trimming took off 3 bases at V and 5 bases at J, with 10 bases between the two ends.

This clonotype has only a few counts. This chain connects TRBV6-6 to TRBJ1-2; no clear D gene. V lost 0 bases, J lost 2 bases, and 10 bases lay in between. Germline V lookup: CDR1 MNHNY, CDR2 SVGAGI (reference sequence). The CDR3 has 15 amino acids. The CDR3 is CASSYSTVVNYGYTF. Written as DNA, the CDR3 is TGTGCCAGCAGTTACTCGACCGTGGTGAACTATGGCTACACCTTC.

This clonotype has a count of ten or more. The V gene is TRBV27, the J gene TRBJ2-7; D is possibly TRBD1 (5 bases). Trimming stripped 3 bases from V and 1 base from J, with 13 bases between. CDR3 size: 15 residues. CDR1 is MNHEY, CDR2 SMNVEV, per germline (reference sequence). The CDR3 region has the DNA TGTGCCAGCAGTTTGCAGGGCGTACCATCCTACGAGCAGTACTTC. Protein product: CASSLQGVPSYEQYF.